This T cell receptor (beta chain) comes out of a study of CD8+ T cells in alopecia areata. RNA was isolated and reverse transcribed to cDNA, the sequencing template. Using immunoSEQ multiplex PCR, the repertoire was profiled, and TCRdb retains in-frame clones only, with some absent. The sample holds more than 150,000 clones, roughly 50% seen once. This clone has only a few counts. Treatment denoted: oral pan-JAK inhibitor, 5-10 mg twice daily. V shed 4 bases and J shed 3 bases, with 3 bases lying between them. CDR3 length equals 12 residues. Germline CDR1 and CDR2: SEHNR and FQNEAQ (reference sequence).

The TCR comes from a human donor with alopecia areata. Source: CD8+ T cells sorted from blood, taken at week 24, from a patient treated with tofacitinib. The chain carries TRBV7-9 and TRBJ2-2; no clear D gene. The CDR3 protein is CASSWDTGELFF. The CDR3 DNA reads as TGTGCCAGCAGCTGGGACACCGGGGAGCTGTTTTTT.